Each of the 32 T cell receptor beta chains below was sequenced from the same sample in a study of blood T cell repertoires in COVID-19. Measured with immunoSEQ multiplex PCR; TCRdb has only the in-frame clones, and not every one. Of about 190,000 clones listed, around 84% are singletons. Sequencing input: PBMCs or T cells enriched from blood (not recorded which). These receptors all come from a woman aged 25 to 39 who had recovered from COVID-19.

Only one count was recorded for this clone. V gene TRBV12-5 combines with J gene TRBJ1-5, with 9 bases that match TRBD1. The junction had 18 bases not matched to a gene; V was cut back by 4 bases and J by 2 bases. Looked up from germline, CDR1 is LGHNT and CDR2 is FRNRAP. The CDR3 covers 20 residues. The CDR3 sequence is CASGCPPMTGGERGNQPQHF. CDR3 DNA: TGTGCTAGTGGTTGCCCTCCCATGACAGGGGGGGAGAGGGGCAATCAGCCCCAGCATTTT.

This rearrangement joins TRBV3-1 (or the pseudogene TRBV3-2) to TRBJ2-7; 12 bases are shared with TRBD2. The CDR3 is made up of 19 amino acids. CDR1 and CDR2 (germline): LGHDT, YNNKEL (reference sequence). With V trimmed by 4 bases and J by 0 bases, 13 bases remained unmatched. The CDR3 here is CASSRRTGGTSGFSYEQYF. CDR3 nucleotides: TGTGCCAGCAGCCGCCGTACTGGCGGGACTAGCGGGTTCTCCTACGAGCAGTACTTC.

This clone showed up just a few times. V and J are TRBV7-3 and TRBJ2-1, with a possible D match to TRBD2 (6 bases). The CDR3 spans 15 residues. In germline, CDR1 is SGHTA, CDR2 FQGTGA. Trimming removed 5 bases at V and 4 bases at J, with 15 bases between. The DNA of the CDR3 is TGTGCCAGCAGCCACTCCGGGACTTCTTACAATGAGCAGTTCTTC. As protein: CASSHSGTSYNEQFF.

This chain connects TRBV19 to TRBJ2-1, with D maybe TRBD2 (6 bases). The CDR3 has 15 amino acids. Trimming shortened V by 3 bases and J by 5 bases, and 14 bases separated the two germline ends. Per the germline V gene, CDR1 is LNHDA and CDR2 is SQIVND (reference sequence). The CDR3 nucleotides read TGTGCCAGTAGTATTGTGGGAGGTGTGAACAATGAGCAGTTCTTC. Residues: CASSIVGGVNNEQFF.

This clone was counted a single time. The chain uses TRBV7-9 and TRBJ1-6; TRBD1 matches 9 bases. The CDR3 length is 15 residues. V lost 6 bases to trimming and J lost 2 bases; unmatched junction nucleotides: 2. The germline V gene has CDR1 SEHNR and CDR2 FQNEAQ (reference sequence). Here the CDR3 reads CASRRTGAYNSPLHF. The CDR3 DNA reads TGTGCCAGCAGGCGGACAGGGGCCTATAATTCACCCCTCCACTTT.

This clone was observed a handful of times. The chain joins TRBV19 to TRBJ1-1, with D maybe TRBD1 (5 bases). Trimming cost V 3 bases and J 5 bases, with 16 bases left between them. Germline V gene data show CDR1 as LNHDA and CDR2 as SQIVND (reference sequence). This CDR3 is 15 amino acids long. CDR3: CASSMESRVGTEAFF. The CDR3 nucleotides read TGTGCCAGTAGTATGGAGTCCAGGGTGGGGACTGAAGCTTTCTTT.

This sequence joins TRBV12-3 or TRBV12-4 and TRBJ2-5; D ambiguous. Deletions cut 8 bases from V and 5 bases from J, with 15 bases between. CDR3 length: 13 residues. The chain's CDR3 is CASASPGRETQYF. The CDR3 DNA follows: TGTGCCAGCGCATCACCGGGTCGGGAGACCCAGTACTTC.

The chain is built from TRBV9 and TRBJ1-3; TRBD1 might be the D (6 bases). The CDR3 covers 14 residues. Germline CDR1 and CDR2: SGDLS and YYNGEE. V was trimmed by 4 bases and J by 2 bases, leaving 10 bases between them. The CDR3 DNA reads TGTGCCAGCAGCCCGCAGGGGACTGGAAACACCATATATTTT. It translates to CASSPQGTGNTIYF.

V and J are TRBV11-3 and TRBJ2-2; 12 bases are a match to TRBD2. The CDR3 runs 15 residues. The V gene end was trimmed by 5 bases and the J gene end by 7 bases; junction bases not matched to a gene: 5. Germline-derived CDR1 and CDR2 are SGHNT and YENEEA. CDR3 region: CASSKTSGSGGELFF. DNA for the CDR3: TGTGCCAGCAGCAAGACTAGCGGGAGTGGCGGGGAGCTGTTTTTT.

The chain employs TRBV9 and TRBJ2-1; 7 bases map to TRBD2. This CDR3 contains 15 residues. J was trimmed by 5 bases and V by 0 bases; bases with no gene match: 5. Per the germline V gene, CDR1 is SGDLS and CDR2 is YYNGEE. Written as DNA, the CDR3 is TGTGCCAGCAGCGTAGGGGGAGCGGGAAACAATGAGCAGTTCTTC. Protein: CASSVGGAGNNEQFF.

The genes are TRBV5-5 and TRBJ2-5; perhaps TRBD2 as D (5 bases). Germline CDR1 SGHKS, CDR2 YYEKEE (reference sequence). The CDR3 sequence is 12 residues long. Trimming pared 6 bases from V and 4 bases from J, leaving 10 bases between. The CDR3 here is CASTTRGETQYF. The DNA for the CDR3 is TGTGCCAGCACCACCCGGGGAGAGACCCAGTACTTC.

The CDR3 sequence: CALGTSDYNEQFF. The CDR3, as DNA: TGTGCCCTGGGGACTAGCGATTACAATGAGCAGTTCTTC. The chain recombines TRBV28 with TRBJ2-1; 10 nucleotides line up with TRBD2. Germline CDR1 MDHEN, CDR2 SYDVKM. The CDR3 totals 13 residues. With 11 bases clipped from V and 4 bases from J, the junction kept 5 bases outside the gene matches.

Here the CDR3 reads CATRGTGANEKLFF. In nucleotides, the CDR3 is TGTGCCACCAGGGGGACAGGGGCTAATGAAAAACTGTTTTTT. This chain links TRBV24-1 with TRBJ1-4; 10 bases agree with TRBD1. Germline-derived CDR1 and CDR2 are KGHDR and SFDVKD. This CDR3 spans 14 amino acids. J was trimmed by 3 bases and V by 7 bases; bases with no gene match: 1.

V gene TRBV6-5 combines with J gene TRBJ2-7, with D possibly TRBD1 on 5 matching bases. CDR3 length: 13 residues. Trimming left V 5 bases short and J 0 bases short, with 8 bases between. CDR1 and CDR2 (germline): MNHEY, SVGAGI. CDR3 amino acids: CASSQGSSYEQYV. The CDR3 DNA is TGTGCCAGCAGTCAGGGCAGCTCCTACGAGCAGTACGTC.

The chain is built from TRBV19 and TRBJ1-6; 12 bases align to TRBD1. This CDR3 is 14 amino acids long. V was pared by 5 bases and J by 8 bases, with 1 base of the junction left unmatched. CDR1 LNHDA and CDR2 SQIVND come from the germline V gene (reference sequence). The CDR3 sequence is CASSGTGGYSPLHF. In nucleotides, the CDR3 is TGTGCCAGTAGTGGGACAGGGGGCTATTCACCCCTCCACTTT.

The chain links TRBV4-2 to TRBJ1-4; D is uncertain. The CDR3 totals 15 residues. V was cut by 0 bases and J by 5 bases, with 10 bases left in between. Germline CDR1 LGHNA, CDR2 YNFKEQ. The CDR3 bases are TGTGCCAGCAGCCAAGACTGGAGCCAGAATGAAAAACTGTTTTTT. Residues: CASSQDWSQNEKLFF.

The CDR3, as DNA: TGTGCCAGCAGCGTGGGGACTAGCGGGGGGGCAGATACGCAGTATTTT. The encoded protein is CASSVGTSGGADTQYF. The chain carries TRBV9 and TRBJ2-3; TRBD2 agrees at 16 bases. Unmatched junction bases numbered 1, after V lost 2 bases and J lost 4 bases. This CDR3 contains 16 residues. From germline, CDR1 is SGDLS and CDR2 YYNGEE.

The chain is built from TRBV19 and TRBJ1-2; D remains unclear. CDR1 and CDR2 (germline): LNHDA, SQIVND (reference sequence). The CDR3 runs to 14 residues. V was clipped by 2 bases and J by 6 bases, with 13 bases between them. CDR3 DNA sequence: TGTGCCAGTAGTATAACCGCGAGACGGGATGGCTACACCTTC. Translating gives CASSITARRDGYTF.

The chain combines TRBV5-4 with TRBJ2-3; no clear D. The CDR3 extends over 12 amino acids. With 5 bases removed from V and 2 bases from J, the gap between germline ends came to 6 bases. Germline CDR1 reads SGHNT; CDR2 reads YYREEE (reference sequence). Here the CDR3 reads CASRKLTDTQYF. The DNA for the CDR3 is TGTGCCAGCAGGAAGCTCACAGATACGCAGTATTTT.

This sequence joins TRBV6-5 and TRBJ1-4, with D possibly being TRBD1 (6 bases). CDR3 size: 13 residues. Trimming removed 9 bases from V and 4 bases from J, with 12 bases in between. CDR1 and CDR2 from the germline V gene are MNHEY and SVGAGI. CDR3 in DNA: TGTGCCAGTAGACAGGTCTTTAATGAAAAACTGTTTTTT. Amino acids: CASRQVFNEKLFF.

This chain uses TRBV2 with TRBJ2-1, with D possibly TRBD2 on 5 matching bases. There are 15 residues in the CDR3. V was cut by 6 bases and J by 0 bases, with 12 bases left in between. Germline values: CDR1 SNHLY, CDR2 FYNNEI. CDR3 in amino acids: CASRSGSSSYNEQFF. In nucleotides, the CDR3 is TGTGCCAGCAGAAGCGGAAGTAGCTCCTACAATGAGCAGTTCTTC.

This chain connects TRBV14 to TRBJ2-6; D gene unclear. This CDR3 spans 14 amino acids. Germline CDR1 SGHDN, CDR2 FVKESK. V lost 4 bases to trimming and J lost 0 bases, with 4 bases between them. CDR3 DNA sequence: TGTGCCAGCAGCCTACTCTCTGGGGCCAACGTCCTGACTTTC. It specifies CASSLLSGANVLTF.

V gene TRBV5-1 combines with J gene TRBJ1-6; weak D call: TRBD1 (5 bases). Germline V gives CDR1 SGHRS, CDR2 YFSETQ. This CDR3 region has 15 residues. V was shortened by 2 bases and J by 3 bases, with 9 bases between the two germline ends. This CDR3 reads CASSFTGDYNSPLHF. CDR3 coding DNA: TGCGCCAGCAGCTTCACAGGAGACTATAATTCACCCCTCCACTTT.

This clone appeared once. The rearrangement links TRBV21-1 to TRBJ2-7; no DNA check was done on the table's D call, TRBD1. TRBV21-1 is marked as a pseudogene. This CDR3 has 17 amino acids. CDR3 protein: CASSKERSQGGLYEQYV. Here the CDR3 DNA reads TGTGCCAGCAGCAAAGAACGGAGCCAGGGGGGACTCTACGAGCAGTACGTC.

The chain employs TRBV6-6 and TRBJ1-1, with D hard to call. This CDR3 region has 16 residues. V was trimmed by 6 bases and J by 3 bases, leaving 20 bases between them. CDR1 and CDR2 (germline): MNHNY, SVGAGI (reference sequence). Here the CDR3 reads CASSQLERSWDTEAFF. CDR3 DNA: TGTGCCAGCAGCCAACTCGAACGGAGCTGGGACACTGAAGCTTTCTTT.

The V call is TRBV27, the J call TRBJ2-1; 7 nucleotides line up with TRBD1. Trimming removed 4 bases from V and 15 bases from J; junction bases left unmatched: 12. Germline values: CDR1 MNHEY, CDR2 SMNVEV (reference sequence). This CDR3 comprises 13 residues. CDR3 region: CASSSMPQGLLFF. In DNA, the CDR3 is TGTGCCAGCAGTTCCATGCCACAGGGGTTACTGTTCTTC.

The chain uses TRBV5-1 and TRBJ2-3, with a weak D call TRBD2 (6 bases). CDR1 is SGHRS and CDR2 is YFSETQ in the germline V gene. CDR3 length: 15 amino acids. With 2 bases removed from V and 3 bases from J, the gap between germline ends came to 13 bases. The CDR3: CASSFSGTGTDTQYF. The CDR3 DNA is TGCGCCAGCAGCTTCTCCGGGACTGGAACAGATACGCAGTATTTT.

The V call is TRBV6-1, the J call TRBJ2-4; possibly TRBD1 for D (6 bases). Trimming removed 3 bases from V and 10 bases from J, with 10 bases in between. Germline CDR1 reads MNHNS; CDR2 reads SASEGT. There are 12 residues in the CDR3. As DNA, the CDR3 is TGTGCCAGCAGTGACAGGGGCGTAATTCAGTACTTC. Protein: CASSDRGVIQYF.

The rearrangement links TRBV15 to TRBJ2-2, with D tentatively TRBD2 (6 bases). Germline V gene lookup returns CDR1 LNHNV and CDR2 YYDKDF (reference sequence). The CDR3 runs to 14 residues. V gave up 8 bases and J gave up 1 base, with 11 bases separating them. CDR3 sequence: CATSGTQNTGELFF. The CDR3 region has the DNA TGTGCCACCTCCGGGACTCAGAACACCGGGGAGCTGTTTTTT.

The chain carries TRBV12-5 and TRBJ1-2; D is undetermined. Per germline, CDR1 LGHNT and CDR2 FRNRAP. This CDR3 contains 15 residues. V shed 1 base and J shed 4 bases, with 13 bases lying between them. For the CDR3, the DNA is TGTGCTAGTGGTTTGGATGGAGACCGATCCTATGGCTACACCTTC. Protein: CASGLDGDRSYGYTF.

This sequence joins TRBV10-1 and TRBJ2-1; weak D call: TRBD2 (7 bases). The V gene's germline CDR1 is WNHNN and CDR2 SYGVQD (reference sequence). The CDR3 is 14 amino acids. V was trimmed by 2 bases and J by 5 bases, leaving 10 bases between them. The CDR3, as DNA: TGCGCCAGCAGTGAGGCGGGGGCCCACAATGAGCAGTTCTTC. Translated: CASSEAGAHNEQFF.

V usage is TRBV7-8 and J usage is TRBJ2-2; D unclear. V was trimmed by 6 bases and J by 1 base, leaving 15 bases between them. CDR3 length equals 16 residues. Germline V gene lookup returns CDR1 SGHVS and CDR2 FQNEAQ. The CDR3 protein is CASRYGRSGNTGELFF. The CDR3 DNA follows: TGTGCCAGCAGATACGGAAGGTCGGGGAACACCGGGGAGCTGTTTTTT.